This T cell receptor beta chain is from a study of T cells in Graves' hyperthyroidism and ophthalmopathy. TCR beta CDR3 region amplification was performed from RNA transcripts. Carried out on the TCR CDR3, a first-round RT-PCR used the HTBI primer set. TCRdb reprocessed the multiplex PCR reads with MiXCR, giving one entry per CDR3 protein. The table has roughly 500,000 distinct CDR3 sequences, around 16% seen once; the top ten hold less than 30%. This clonotype was found a few times. The sample comprised blood. The TCR originated in a woman in her 30s with Graves' ophthalmopathy.

The CDR3 coding sequence is TGTGCCAGCAGTTACTCGAGTGCTAGCGGGTTCCCAGATACGCAGTATTTT. The encoded protein is CASSYSSASGFPDTQYF. This chain joins TRBV6-2 or TRBV6-3 and TRBJ2-3, with TRBD2 matching 8 bases. The CDR3 sequence is 17 residues long. The J segment lost 4 bases and the V segment lost 0 bases, leaving 9 bases of the junction unmatched. The germline CDR1 and CDR2 sequences are MNHEY and SVGEGT.